This entry describes one TCR beta chain. The data stem from a study of blood T cell repertoires in COVID-19. Background on the study: The study drew acute and convalescent COVID-19 samples from the United States, Italy and Spain.

Allocation to cohorts depended on clinical history reported by the participants. This table comes from immunoSEQ multiplex PCR, and its TCRdb copy is limited to in-frame clones, with some not included. The repertoire holds under 250,000 clones, with 80% to 85% as singletons. In germline, CDR1 is SGHNT, CDR2 YENEEA. The CDR3 contains 14 residues. V was clipped by 1 base and J by 0 bases, with 7 bases between them. The sequenced sample was PBMCs or T cells enriched from blood (not recorded which). This receptor was identified in a woman between 45 and 60 years old with acute COVID-19. The chain is built from TRBV11-3 and TRBJ2-7; D possibly corresponds to TRBD1 (5 bases). The CDR3 sequence is CASSLGQISYEQYF. The CDR3 DNA sequence: TGTGCCAGCAGCTTAGGACAGATCTCCTACGAGCAGTACTTC.